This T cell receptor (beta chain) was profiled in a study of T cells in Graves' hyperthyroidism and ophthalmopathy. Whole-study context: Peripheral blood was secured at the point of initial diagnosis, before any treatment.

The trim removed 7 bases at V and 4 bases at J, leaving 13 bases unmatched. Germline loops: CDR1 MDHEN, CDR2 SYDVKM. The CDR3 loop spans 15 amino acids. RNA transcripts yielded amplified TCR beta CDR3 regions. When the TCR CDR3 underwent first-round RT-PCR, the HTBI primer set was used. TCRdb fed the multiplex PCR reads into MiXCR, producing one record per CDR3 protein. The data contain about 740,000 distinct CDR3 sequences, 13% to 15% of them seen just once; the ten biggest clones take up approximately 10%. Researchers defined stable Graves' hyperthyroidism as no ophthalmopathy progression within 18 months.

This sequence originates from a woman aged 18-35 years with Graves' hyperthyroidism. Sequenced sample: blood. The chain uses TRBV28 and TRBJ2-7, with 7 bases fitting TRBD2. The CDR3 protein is CASTLGPSGGYEQYF. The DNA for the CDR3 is TGTGCCAGCACTCTGGGCCCTAGCGGAGGATACGAGCAGTACTTC.